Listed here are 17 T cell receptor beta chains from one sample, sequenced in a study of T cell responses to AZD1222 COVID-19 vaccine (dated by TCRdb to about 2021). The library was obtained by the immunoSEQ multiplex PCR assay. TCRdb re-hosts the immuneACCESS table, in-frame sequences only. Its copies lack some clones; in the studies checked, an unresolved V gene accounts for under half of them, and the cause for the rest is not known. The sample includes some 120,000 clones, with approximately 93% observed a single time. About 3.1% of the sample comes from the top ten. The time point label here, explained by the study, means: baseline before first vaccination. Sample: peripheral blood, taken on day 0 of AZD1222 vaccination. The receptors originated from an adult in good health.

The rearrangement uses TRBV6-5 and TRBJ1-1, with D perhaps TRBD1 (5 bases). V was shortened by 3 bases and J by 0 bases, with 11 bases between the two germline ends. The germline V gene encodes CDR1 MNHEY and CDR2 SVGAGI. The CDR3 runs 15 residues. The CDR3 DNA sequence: TGTGCCAGCAGTTATCCTGGGGGACTGAACACTGAAGCTTTCTTT. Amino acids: CASSYPGGLNTEAFF.

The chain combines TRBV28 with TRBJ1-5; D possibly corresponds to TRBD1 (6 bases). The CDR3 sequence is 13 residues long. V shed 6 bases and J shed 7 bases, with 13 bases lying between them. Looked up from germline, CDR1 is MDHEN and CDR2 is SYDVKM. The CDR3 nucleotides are TGTGCCAGCAGAGGGGGAAGTAGGCAGCCCCAGCATTTT. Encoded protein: CASRGGSRQPQHF.

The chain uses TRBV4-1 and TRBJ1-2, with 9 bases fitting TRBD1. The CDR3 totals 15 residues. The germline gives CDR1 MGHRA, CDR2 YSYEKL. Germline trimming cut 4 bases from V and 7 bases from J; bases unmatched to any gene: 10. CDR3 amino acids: CASSLSPGTGSGYTF. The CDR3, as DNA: TGCGCCAGCAGCCTTAGTCCCGGGACAGGGTCTGGCTACACCTTC.

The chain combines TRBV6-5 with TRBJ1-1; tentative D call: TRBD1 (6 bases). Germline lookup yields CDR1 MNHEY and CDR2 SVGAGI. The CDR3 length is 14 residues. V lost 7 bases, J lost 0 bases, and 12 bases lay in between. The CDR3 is CASKTGLLNTEAFF. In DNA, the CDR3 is TGTGCCAGCAAAACAGGGCTCCTGAACACTGAAGCTTTCTTT.

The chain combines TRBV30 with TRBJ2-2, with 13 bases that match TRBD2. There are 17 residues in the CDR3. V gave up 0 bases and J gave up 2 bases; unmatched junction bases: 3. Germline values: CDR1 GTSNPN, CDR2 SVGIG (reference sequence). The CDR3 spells CAWSVGLAGQNTGELFF. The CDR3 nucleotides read TGTGCCTGGAGTGTGGGACTAGCGGGACAAAACACCGGGGAGCTGTTTTTT.

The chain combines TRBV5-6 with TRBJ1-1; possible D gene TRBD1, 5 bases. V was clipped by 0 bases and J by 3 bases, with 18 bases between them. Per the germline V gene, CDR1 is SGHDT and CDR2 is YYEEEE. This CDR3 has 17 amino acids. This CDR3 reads CASSLDGRTTVHTEAFF. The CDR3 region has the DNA TGTGCCAGCAGCTTGGACGGGCGGACAACCGTCCACACTGAAGCTTTCTTT.

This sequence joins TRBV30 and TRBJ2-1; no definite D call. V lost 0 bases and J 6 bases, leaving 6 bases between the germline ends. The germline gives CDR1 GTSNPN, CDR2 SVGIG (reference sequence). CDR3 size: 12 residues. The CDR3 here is CAWSVRPNEQFF. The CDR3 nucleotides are TGTGCCTGGAGTGTACGCCCCAATGAGCAGTTCTTC.

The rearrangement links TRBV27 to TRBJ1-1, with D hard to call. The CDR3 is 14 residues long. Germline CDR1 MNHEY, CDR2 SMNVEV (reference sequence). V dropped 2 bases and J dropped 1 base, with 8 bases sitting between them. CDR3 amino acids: CASSLLRWNTEAFF. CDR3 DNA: TGTGCCAGCAGTTTACTAAGGTGGAACACTGAAGCTTTCTTT.

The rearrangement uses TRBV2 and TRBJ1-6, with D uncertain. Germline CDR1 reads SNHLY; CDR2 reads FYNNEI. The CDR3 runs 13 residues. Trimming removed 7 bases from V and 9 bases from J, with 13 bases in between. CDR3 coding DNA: TGTGCCAGCACCGGTCTTAAGGGTTCACCCCTCCACTTT. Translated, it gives CASTGLKGSPLHF.

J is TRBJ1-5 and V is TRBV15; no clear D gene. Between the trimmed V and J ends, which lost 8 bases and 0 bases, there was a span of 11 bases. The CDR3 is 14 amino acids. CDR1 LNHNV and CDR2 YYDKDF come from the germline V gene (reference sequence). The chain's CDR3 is CATRNGPSNQPQHF. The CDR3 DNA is TGTGCCACCCGAAACGGGCCTAGCAATCAGCCCCAGCATTTT.

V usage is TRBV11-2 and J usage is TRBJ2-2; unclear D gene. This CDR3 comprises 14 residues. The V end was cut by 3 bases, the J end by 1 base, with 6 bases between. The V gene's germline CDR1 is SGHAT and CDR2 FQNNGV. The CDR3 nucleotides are TGTGCCAGCAGCTTGATACGGAACACCGGGGAGCTGTTTTTT. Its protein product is CASSLIRNTGELFF.

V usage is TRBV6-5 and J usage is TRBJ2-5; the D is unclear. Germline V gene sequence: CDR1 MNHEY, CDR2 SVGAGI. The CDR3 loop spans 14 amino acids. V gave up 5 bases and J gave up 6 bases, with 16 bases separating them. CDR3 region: CASSPENHPQTQYF. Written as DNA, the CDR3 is TGTGCCAGCAGTCCTGAGAACCATCCCCAGACCCAGTACTTC.

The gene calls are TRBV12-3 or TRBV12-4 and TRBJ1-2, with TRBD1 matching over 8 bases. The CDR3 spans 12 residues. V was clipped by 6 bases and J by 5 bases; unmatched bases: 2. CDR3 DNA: TGTGCCAGCAGCTGGGACAGGTATGGCTACACCTTC. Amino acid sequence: CASSWDRYGYTF.

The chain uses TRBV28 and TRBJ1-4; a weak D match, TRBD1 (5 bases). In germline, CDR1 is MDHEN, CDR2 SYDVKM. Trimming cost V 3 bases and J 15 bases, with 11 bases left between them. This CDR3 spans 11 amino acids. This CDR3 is CASSFGTGMFF. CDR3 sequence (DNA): TGTGCCAGCAGTTTCGGGACGGGGATGTTTTTT.

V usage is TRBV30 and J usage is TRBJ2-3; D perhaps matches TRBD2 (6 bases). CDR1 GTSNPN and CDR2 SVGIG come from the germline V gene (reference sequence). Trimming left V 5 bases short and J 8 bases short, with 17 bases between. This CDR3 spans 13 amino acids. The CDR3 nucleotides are TGTGCCTGGCCCTTTAGAGTGCGGGGTACGCAGTATTTT. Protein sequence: CAWPFRVRGTQYF.

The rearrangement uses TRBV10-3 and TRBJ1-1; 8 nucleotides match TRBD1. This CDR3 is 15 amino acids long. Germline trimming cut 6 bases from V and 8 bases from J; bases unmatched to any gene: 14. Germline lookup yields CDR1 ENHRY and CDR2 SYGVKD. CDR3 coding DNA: TGTGCCATCAGAAGACAGACAGGGGTGACGGACGAAGCTTTCTTT. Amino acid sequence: CAIRRQTGVTDEAFF.

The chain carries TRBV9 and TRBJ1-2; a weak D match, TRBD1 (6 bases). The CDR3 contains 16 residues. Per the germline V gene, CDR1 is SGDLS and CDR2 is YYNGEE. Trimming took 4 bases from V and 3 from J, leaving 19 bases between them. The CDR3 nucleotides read TGTGCCAGCAGCCCTCACGACAGGTTGAGATACTATGGCTACACCTTC. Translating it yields CASSPHDRLRYYGYTF.